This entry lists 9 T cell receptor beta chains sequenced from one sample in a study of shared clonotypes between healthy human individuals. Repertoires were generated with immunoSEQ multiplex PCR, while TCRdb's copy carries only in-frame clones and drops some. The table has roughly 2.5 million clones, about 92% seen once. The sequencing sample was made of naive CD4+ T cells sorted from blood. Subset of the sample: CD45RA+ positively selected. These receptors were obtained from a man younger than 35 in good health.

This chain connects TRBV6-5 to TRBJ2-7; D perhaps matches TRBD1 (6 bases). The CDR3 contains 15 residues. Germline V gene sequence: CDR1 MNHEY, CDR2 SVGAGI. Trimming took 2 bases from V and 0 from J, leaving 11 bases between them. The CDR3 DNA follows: TGTGCCAGCAGTTACCCAGGGGCACTCTCCTACGAGCAGTACTTC. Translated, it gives CASSYPGALSYEQYF.

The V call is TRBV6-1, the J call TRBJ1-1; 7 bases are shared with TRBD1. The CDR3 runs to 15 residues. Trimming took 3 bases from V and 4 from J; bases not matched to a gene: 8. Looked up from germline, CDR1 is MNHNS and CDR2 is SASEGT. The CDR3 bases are TGTGCCAGCAGTGACAGGGGGGAAGCGAGCACTGAAGCTTTCTTT. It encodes CASSDRGEASTEAFF.

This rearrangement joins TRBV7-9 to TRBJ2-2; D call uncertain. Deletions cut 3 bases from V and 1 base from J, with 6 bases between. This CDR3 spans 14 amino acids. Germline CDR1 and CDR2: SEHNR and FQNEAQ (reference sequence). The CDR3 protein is CASSFGRNTGELFF. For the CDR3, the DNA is TGTGCCAGCAGCTTTGGAAGGAACACCGGGGAGCTGTTTTTT.

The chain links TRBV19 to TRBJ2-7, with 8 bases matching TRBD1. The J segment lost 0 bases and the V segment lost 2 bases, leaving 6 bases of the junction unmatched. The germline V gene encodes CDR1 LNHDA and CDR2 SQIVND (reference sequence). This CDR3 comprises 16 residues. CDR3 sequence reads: CASSISPGGRSYEQYF. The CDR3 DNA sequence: TGTGCCAGTAGTATATCCCCAGGGGGCCGCTCCTACGAGCAGTACTTC.

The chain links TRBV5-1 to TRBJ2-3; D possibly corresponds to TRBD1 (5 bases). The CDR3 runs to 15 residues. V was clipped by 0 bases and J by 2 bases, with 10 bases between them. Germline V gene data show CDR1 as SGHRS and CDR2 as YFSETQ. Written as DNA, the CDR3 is TGCGCCAGCAGCTTGGGACAGATCCTCACAGATACGCAGTATTTT. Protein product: CASSLGQILTDTQYF.

CDR3 DNA: TGCGCCAGCAGCTTGGGGCTAGCGGGGGAAGATACGCAGTATTTT. This codes for CASSLGLAGEDTQYF. V gene TRBV5-1 combines with J gene TRBJ2-3; TRBD2 aligns across 10 bases. CDR1 is SGHRS, CDR2 YFSETQ, per germline. The V segment lost 0 bases and the J segment 5 bases; nucleotides outside the gene matches: 3. CDR3 size: 15 residues. The full variable domain, in which reference TRBV5-1 and TRBJ2-3 provide the parts outside the CDR3, is KAGVTQTPRYLIKTRGQQVTLSCSPISGHRSVSWYQQTPGQGLQFLFEYFSETQRNKGNFPGRFSGRQFSNSRSEMNVSTLELGDSALYLCASSLGLAGEDTQYFGPGTRLTVL.

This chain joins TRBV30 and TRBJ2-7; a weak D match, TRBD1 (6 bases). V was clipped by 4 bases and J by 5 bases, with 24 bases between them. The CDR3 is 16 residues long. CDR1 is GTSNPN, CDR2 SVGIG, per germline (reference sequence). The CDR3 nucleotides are TGTGCCTGGACCCCCGGCTCTACAGGGAAGACCCACGAGCAGTACTTC. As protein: CAWTPGSTGKTHEQYF.

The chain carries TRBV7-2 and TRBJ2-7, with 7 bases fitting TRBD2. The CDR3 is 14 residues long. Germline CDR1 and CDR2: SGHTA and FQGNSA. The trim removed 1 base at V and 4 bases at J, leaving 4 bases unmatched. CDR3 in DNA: TGTGCCAGCAGCTTAGTTCTGGGAGGGTACGAGCAGTACTTC. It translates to CASSLVLGGYEQYF.

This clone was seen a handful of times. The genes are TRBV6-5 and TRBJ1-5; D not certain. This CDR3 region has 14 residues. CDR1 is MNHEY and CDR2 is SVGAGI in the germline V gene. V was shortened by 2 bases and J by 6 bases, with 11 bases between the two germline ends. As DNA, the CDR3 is TGTGCCAGCAGTTACGGCCAGTTCATTCAGCCCCAGCATTTT. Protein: CASSYGQFIQPQHF.